This is a list of T cell receptor beta chains from one sample in a study of OX40 agonist ivuxolimab in advanced cancers. The method was immunoSEQ multiplex PCR; TCRdb's version includes in-frame clones alone and lacks a portion of them. The table shows around 80,000 clones, with approximately 86% occurring only once. Sequenced here: CD4+ or CD8+ T cells sorted from blood, sampled in a trial of the OX40 agonist ivuxolimab. These receptors all stem from an adult with an advanced solid tumor such as melanoma, head and neck, liver or kidney cancer. Both conserved end residues are part of each CDR3. The D gene is left open where the match is weak. Size is omitted from some rows. Given values are once, few, many or a class for expanded clones.

j_call: TRBJ2-6; v_call: TRBV7-2; cdr3_length: 16; clone_size: .; d_call: .; cdr3_nt: TGTGCCAGCAGCTTACAGCCTACACCTGGGGCCAACGTCCTGACTTTC; cdr3_aa: CASSLQPTPGANVLTF
j_call: TRBJ1-4; v_call: TRBV5-4; cdr3_length: 14; clone_size: .; d_call: .; cdr3_nt: TGTGCCAGCAGCTCACAGACAACTAATGAAAAACTGTTTTTT; cdr3_aa: CASSSQTTNEKLFF
j_call: TRBJ2-2; v_call: TRBV7-2; cdr3_length: 17; clone_size: .; d_call: TRBD1; cdr3_nt: TGTGCCAGCAGCTACTATCCGGGACAGAAGAACACCGGGGAGCTGTTTTTT; cdr3_aa: CASSYYPGQKNTGELFF
j_call: TRBJ1-5; v_call: TRBV29-1; cdr3_length: 13; clone_size: .; d_call: .; cdr3_nt: TGCAGCGTGTCGGGGATCTCGAATCAGCCCCAGCATTTT; cdr3_aa: CSVSGISNQPQHF
j_call: TRBJ1-2; v_call: TRBV6-1; cdr3_length: 14; clone_size: .; d_call: TRBD1; cdr3_nt: TGTGCCAGCAGTCCGGGACAGGGAAGCTATGGCTACACCTTC; cdr3_aa: CASSPGQGSYGYTF
j_call: TRBJ2-1; v_call: TRBV19; cdr3_length: 15; clone_size: .; d_call: TRBD2; cdr3_nt: TGTGCCAGTAGTATGAGCGGGGGGGCCTCTAGTGAGCAGTTCTTC; cdr3_aa: CASSMSGGASSEQFF
j_call: TRBJ2-7; v_call: TRBV19; cdr3_length: 14; clone_size: .; d_call: .; cdr3_nt: TGTGCCAGTAGTATAGTGGCAGGGACCTACGAGCAGTACTTC; cdr3_aa: CASSIVAGTYEQYF
j_call: TRBJ1-2; v_call: TRBV11-3; cdr3_length: 12; clone_size: .; d_call: .; cdr3_nt: TGTGCCAGCAGCCCCACAGGGTTTGGCTACACCTTC; cdr3_aa: CASSPTGFGYTF
j_call: TRBJ2-6; v_call: TRBV5-4; cdr3_length: 18; clone_size: .; d_call: .; cdr3_nt: TGTGCCAGCAGCTCAGCGGCGGGTCCTACGACTGGGGCCAACGTCCTGACTTTC; cdr3_aa: CASSSAAGPTTGANVLTF
j_call: TRBJ2-4; v_call: TRBV28; cdr3_length: 14; clone_size: .; d_call: TRBD2; cdr3_nt: TGTGCCAGCTTGAGCGGGGGGGCCGCAAACATTCAGTACTTC; cdr3_aa: CASLSGGAANIQYF
j_call: TRBJ1-6; v_call: TRBV6-5; cdr3_length: 13; clone_size: .; d_call: .; cdr3_nt: TGTGCCAGCAGTTACGGCCCGGAGTCATCCCTCCACTTT; cdr3_aa: CASSYGPESSLHF
j_call: TRBJ2-5; v_call: TRBV10-3; cdr3_length: 15; clone_size: .; d_call: TRBD1; cdr3_nt: TGTGCCATCAGTGAGTCGCAGGGGGCAGGTGAGACCCAGTACTTC; cdr3_aa: CAISESQGAGETQYF
j_call: TRBJ2-5; v_call: TRBV2; cdr3_length: 15; clone_size: .; d_call: .; cdr3_nt: TGTGCCAGCAGAACGCCTCGGGTCGCTCAAGAGACCCAGTACTTC; cdr3_aa: CASRTPRVAQETQYF
j_call: TRBJ2-1; v_call: TRBV6-5; cdr3_length: 11; clone_size: once; d_call: .; cdr3_nt: TGTGCCAGCAGGGGGCCCAATGAGCAGTTCTTC; cdr3_aa: CASRGPNEQFF
j_call: TRBJ2-1; v_call: TRBV16; cdr3_length: 15; clone_size: .; d_call: TRBD2; cdr3_nt: TGTGCCAGCAGCCAGCCCACTAGCGGGGTACGGGAGCAGTTCTTC; cdr3_aa: CASSQPTSGVREQFF
j_call: TRBJ2-7; v_call: TRBV6-6; cdr3_length: 14; clone_size: .; d_call: TRBD2; cdr3_nt: TGTGCCAGCATGCCTTTAGCGGGGACCTACGAGCAGTACTTC; cdr3_aa: CASMPLAGTYEQYF
j_call: TRBJ2-5; v_call: TRBV19; cdr3_length: 13; clone_size: .; d_call: .; cdr3_nt: TGTGCCAGTAGTCCTTCGGGTGCGGAGACCCAGTACTTC; cdr3_aa: CASSPSGAETQYF
j_call: TRBJ2-2; v_call: TRBV5-6; cdr3_length: 15; clone_size: .; d_call: .; cdr3_nt: TGTGCCAGCAGCTTTTCCGGGACAAGTTCCGGGGAGCTGTTTTTT; cdr3_aa: CASSFSGTSSGELFF
j_call: TRBJ1-2; v_call: TRBV10-2; cdr3_length: 11; clone_size: .; d_call: .; cdr3_nt: TGCGCCAGCAGTGACCTCTATGGCTACACCTTC; cdr3_aa: CASSDLYGYTF